This T cell receptor (beta chain) originates from a study of identical twins. It was template switching that added a universal primer site, and there were unique molecular identifiers on the cDNA. TCRdb independently ran MiXCR on the 5' RACE reads; one entry per CDR3 protein. Of roughly 1,500,000 distinct CDR3 sequences listed, around 29% are singletons. Germline CDR1 and CDR2: DFQATT and SNEGSKA (reference sequence). V lost 3 bases, J lost 3 bases, and 17 bases lay in between. This CDR3 has 16 residues. General observations from the study: Out-of-frame TCR alpha sharing in monozygotic twins exceeded recombination model predictions. The study drew conclusions from cross-sectional statistical analysis, not from following the same donors.

In the case of this clonotype: Its antigen is unknown.

Sequencing was done on a sample of cord blood. J is TRBJ2-2 and V is TRBV20-1, with D possibly being TRBD1 (6 bases). The clonotype comes from a newborn girl in good health. DNA for the CDR3: TGCAGTGCTAGCAAAAGCGACAGGTGGCACACCGGGGAGCTGTTTTTT. It specifies CSASKSDRWHTGELFF.